This T cell receptor beta chain was obtained from a study of T cells in Graves' hyperthyroidism and ophthalmopathy. Study details: Sampling of peripheral blood happened at initial diagnosis, prior to any treatment. Study-wide points: Model-based prediction identified ophthalmopathy a median about 7 months prior to its onset.

Criteria for exclusion of patients were uncontrolled infection, other autoimmune disease, pregnancy or lactation. Used for diagnoses were clinical symptoms, serum thyroxine and TRAb, thyroid ultrasound and orbital computed tomography. This clonotype was recorded at least ten times. Its matching antigen is unknown. Germline-derived CDR1 and CDR2 are SEHNR and FQNEAQ (reference sequence). Germline trimming cut 1 base from V and 5 bases from J; bases unmatched to any gene: 5. The CDR3 is 15 amino acids. The investigators amplified TCR beta CDR3 regions from RNA transcripts. TCR CDR3 regions were first amplified by RT-PCR with HTBI primers. TCRdb re-called the multiplex PCR reads through MiXCR, storing one row per CDR3 protein. The table includes fewer than 900,000 distinct CDR3 sequences, 18% detected once.

The TCR was taken from a woman aged 45 to 65 with Graves' hyperthyroidism that later progressed to Graves' ophthalmopathy. Material for sequencing was blood. V is TRBV7-9 and J is TRBJ2-1; TRBD1 aligns across 7 bases. CDR3 sequence reads: CASSLVLQGNNEQFF. CDR3 DNA sequence: TGTGCCAGCAGCTTAGTTCTACAGGGGAACAATGAGCAGTTCTTC.